This entry concerns a single TCR beta chain. Its antigen is unknown. Sample-barcoded 5' priming and a J-beta primer mix drove a second PCR of roughly 6 to 12 cycles. A single record per CDR3 protein comes from TCRdb applying MiXCR to the 5' RACE reads. The sample has approximately 780,000 distinct CDR3 sequences; approximately 24% are singletons. These data are taken from a study of blood T cells in healthy people across ages. Findings and caveats of the study: A strong correlation between TCR beta diversity and naive T cell percentage was seen.

In germline, CDR1 is SGDLS, CDR2 YYNGEE. The J segment lost 5 bases and the V segment lost 2 bases, leaving 10 bases of the junction unmatched. The CDR3 is made up of 17 amino acids. The data also belong to a second study, concerning T cells of mothers and their children.

The chain recombines TRBV9 with TRBJ2-2, with 9 bases aligning to TRBD2. The sample taken for sequencing was blood. The receptor comes from a boy aged 10-17 years in good health. The CDR3 coding sequence is TGTGCCAGCAGCGTCTTGCGGCGGGGGGGCAAGACCGGGGAGCTGTTTTTT. This codes for CASSVLRRGGKTGELFF.